This T cell receptor (beta chain) appears in the sequencing data of a study of blood T cells in healthy people across ages (dated by TCRdb to the mid-2010s). With respect to the entire study: In model experiments, template switching captured roughly one uniquely barcoded TCR beta cDNA molecule for every two T cells. The study measured age-related changes in TCR beta repertoire diversity using deep sequencing normalized with unique cDNA molecular identifiers. Donors were grouped into four age groups: young (average approximately 15 years), middle-aged (39), aged (62) and long-lived (less than 85). Donors of different ages were randomly distributed across sequencing lanes to avoid experimental bias. Using the same blood draw, the study looked at two additional independent replicas of 1 million unique cDNA reads for two donors, one aged 18 to 30 and the other aged 80 or older.

CDR1 and CDR2 were assigned from the germline V gene as SGDLS and YYNGEE. The CDR3 goes from the cysteine to the phenylalanine over 14 residues. The kept DNA is CDR3 alone, 42 bases in frame from the first base. The junction shows trimming of 3 bases on V and 2 bases on J, and the gene matches do not reach 3 bases of it. Libraries were constructed by 5' RACE. The reads were generated on an Illumina HiSeq 2500. A second about 7 to 12 cycle PCR used a sample-barcoded 5' primer and a J-beta primer mix. A unique molecular identifier was introduced onto each TCR beta cDNA molecule by a template-switch 5' adaptor carrying 12 random nucleotides. Each sample yielded at least 2.5 million CDR3-containing paired-end reads. All of the RNA was converted into first-strand cDNA using the Mint cDNA synthesis kit, with a TRBC-specific oligonucleotide serving as the primer. All cDNA was treated with uracil-DNA glycosylase and then went through a first 18-cycle PCR with the universal primers M1SS and BC2_uni_R. In the authors' own workflow: For normalization, 1 million high-quality reads, each with a distinct molecular identifier, were randomly selected from each sample. Instead of being binned into consensus sequences, reads with shared molecular identifiers were discarded. MiTCR, with a Q25 quality threshold and the strictest error-elimination algorithm, was used for CDR3 identification, clonotype clustering and error correction. A nonparametric unseen species model with Euler transformation was used to estimate lower-bound total TCR beta diversity. Using fastp trimming at Q25 and MiXCR clonotype assembly, TCRdb reanalyzed the public sequencing data and kept in-frame beta chains. Every CDR3 protein is listed once, alongside the most common genes and DNA of its rows. The V and J calls, along with clone size, are taken from TCRdb and not from the paper's own processing. For this sample there are 1.5 million to 2 million distinct CDR3 sequences; about 50% appear just once. The top ten constitute around 2.1% of the sample.

General study outcomes and caveats: Since profiling was done on bulk unsorted PBMCs, naive and antigen-experienced compartments could not be conclusively compared. Estimates of total diversity based on one million sequenced T cells were considered lower bounds and underestimates. The long-lived group showed more naive CD4+ T cells, fewer expanded clones and increased TCR diversity than the aged group, suggesting age selection. A strong correlation was found between observed TCR beta diversity and the percentage of naive T cells measured by flow cytometry. As age increased, observed TCR beta diversity per million T cells dropped in a roughly linear way, and a significant reduction was already evident by age about 36. Because donor CMV infection status was unknown, age-related changes in expanded clonotypes were potentially confounded.

The donors were 40 or so Caucasian individuals from Russia, aged roughly 6 to 100 years, who were systemically healthy. Each donor gave about 9.2 milliliters of peripheral blood, drawn into EDTA-treated Vacutainer tubes. Ficoll-Paque density-gradient centrifugation was used to isolate PBMCs, with at least 7 million per sample. Trizol reagent was used to extract total RNA from the PBMCs, yielding at least 6 micrograms per sample. The percentages of naive CD45RAhigh/CD27high T cells were determined by flow cytometry on a PBMC aliquot from every donor. Regarding this clonotype: Which antigen it targets is not known. There are no base qualities to consult, and no much larger clone falls within one base.

The receptor comes from a woman between 40 and 55 years old in good health. This chain is built from TRBV9 and TRBJ2-3, with 7 junctional bases fitting TRBD1. Sequenced: blood. The CDR3 protein is CASSAGTDTDTQYF. The sequenced DNA: TGTGCCAGCAGCGCCGGGACAGACACAGATACGCAGTATTTT.